This T cell receptor (beta chain) was recovered during a study of cytotoxic CD8 clonotypes in ibrutinib-treated CLL. Overall study: Of the patients, about twelve were relapsed/refractory, about 15 treatment-naive and around 17 IGHV unmutated. Averaging across samples gave around 260,000 productive templates and more than 80,000 productive rearrangements.

The table came from immunoSEQ multiplex PCR; TCRdb's copy has only in-frame clones and leaves some out. Counted here are about 44,000 clones, about two thirds occurring once; the ten biggest clones make up about 13%. Of note for this clone: Its specificity is not known.

Overall study findings and caveats: Before falling back toward baseline at progression, clonality had risen at the time of ibrutinib response. Relative to age-matched healthy donors, clonality at baseline was higher, and it tracked circulating CD8+ T-cell counts.

Looked up from germline, CDR1 is SGHRS and CDR2 is YFSETQ. V was cut by 0 bases and J by 1 base, with 11 bases left in between. The CDR3 length is 16 residues. The TCR comes from a human donor with chronic lymphocytic leukemia. This sequence joins TRBV5-1 and TRBJ1-5, with D possibly being TRBD1 (5 bases). Sequencing was performed on PBMCs, taken after 12 months of ibrutinib treatment. The CDR3 DNA sequence: TGCGCCAGCAGCTTGGAGGGACGGACCAGCAATCAGCCCCAGCATTTT. Amino acid sequence: CASSLEGRTSNQPQHF.